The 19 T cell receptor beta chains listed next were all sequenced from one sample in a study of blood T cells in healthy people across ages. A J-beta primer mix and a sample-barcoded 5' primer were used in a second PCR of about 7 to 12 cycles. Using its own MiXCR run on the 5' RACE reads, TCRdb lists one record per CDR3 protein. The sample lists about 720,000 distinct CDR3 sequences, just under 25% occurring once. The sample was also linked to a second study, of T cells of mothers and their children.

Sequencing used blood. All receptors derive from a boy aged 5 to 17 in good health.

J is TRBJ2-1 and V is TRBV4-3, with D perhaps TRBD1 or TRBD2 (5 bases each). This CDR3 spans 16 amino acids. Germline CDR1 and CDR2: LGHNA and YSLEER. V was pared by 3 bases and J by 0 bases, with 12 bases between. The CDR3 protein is CASSQGDRRSYNEQFF. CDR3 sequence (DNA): TGCGCCAGCAGCCAGGGGGACCGCCGCTCCTACAATGAGCAGTTCTTC.

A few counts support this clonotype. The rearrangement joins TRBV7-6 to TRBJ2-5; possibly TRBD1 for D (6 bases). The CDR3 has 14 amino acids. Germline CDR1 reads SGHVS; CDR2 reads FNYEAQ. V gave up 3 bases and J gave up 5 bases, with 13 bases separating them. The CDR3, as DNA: TGTGCCAGCAGCTTTTACGGACAGAAGGAGACCCAGTACTTC. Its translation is CASSFYGQKETQYF.

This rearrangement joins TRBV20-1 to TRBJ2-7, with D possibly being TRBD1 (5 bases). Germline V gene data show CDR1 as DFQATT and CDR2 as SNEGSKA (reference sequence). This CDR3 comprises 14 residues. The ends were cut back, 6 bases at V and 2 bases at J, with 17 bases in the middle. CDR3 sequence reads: CSARWVTAPYEQYF. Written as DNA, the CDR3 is TGCAGTGCCCGTTGGGTGACAGCCCCCTACGAGCAGTACTTC.

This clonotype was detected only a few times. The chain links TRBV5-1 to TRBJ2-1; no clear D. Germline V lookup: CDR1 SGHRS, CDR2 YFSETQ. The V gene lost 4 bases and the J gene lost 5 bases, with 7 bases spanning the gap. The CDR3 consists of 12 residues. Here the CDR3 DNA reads TGCGCCAGCAGCGAACCGGACAATGAGCAGTTCTTC. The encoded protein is CASSEPDNEQFF.

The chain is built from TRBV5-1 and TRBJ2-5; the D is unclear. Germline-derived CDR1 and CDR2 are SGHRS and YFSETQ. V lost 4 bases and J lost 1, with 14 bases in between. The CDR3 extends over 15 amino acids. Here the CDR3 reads CASSLYLGLQETQYF. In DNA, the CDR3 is TGCGCCAGCAGCCTATACCTGGGCCTCCAAGAGACCCAGTACTTC.

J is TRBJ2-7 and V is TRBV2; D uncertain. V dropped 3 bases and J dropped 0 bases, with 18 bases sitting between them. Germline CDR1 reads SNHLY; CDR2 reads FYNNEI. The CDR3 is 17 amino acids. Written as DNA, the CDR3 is TGTGCCAGCAGTGAGGAGAGTAGTTGGTTTATCTCCTACGAGCAGTACTTC. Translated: CASSEESSWFISYEQYF.

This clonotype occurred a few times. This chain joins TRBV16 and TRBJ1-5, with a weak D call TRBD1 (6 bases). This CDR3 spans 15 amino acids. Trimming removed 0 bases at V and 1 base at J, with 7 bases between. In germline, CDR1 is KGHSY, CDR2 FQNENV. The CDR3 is CASSQSDSSNQPQHF. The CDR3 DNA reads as TGTGCCAGCAGCCAATCGGACAGCAGCAATCAGCCCCAGCATTTT.

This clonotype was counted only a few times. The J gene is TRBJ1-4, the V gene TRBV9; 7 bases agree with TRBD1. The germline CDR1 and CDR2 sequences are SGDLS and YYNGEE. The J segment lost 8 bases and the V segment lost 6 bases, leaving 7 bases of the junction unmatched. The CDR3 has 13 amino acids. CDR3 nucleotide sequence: TGTGCCAGCAATGAGGGGGCGGAAGAAAAACTGTTTTTT. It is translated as CASNEGAEEKLFF.

This CDR3 reads CASTQSETQYF. CDR3 coding DNA: TGTGCCAGCACTCAATCCGAGACCCAGTACTTC. The chain uses TRBV6-2 or TRBV6-3 and TRBJ2-5; D not certain. Germline V gives CDR1 MNHEY, CDR2 SVGEGT. Between the trimmed V and J ends, which lost 7 bases and 5 bases, there was a span of 8 bases. The CDR3 extends over 11 amino acids.

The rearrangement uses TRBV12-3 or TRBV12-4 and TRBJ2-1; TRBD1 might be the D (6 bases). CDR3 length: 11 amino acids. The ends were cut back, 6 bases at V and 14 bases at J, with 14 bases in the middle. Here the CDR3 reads CASSTRTEEFF. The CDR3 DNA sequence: TGTGCCAGCAGCACCCGGACAGAGGAGTTCTTC.

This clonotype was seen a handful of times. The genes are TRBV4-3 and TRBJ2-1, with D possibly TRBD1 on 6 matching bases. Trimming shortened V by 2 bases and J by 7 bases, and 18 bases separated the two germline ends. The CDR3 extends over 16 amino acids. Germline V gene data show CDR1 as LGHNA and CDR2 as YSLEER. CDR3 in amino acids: CASSQFLAGTGNEQFF. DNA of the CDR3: TGCGCCAGCAGCCAATTTCTAGCCGGAACAGGGAATGAGCAGTTCTTC.

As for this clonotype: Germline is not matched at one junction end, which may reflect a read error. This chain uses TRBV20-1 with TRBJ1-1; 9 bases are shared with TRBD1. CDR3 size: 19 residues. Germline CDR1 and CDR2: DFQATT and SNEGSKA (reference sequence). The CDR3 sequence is CSARIPGTGFSPKNTEAFF. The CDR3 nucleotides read TGCAGTGCTAGAATCCCCGGGACAGGGTTTAGCCCTAAGAACACCGAAGCTTTCTTT.

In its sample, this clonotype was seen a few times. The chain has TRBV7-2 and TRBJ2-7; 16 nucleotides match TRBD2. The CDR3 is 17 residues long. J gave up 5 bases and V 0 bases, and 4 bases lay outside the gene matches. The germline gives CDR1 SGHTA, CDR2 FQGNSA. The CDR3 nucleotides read TGTGCCAGCAGCTTAGCGGGACTAGCGGGAGGGTTCCACGAGCAGTACTTC. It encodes CASSLAGLAGGFHEQYF.

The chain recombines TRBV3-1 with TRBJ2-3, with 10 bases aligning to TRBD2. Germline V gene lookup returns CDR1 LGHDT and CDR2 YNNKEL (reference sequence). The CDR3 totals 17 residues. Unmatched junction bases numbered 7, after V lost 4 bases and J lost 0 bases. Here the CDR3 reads CASSPGAGGPSTDTQYF. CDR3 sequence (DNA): TGTGCCAGCAGCCCAGGAGCGGGGGGGCCTAGCACAGATACGCAGTATTTT.

The CDR3 reads CSGLVNTEAFF. CDR3 nucleotide sequence: TGCAGCGGCCTGGTGAACACTGAAGCTTTCTTT. The chain carries TRBV29-1 and TRBJ1-1, with D hard to call. Per the germline V gene, CDR1 is SQVTM and CDR2 is ANQGSEA. The CDR3 spans 11 residues. With 7 bases removed from V and 0 bases from J, the gap between germline ends came to 6 bases.

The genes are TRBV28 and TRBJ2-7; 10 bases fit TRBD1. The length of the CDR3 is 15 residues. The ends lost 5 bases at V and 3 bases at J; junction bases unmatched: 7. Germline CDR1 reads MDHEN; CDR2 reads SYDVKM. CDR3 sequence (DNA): TGTGCCAGCAGTCACGGGGGACAGGGGAACTACGAGCAGTACTTC. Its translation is CASSHGGQGNYEQYF.

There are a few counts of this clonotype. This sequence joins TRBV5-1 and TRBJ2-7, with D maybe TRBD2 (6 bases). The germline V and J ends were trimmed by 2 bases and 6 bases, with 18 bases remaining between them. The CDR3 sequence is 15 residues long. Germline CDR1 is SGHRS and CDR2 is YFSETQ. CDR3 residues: CASSFGTLTVSEQYF. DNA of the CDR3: TGCGCCAGCAGCTTCGGGACTCTCACAGTGAGCGAGCAGTACTTC. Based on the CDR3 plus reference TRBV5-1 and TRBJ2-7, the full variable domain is KAGVTQTPRYLIKTRGQQVTLSCSPISGHRSVSWYQQTPGQGLQFLFEYFSETQRNKGNFPGRFSGRQFSNSRSEMNVSTLELGDSALYLCASSFGTLTVSEQYFGPGTRLTVT.

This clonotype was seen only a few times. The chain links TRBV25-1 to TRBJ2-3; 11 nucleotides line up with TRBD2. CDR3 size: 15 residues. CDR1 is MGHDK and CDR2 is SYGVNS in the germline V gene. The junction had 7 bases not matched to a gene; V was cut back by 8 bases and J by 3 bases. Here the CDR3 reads CASASTSGVTDTQYF. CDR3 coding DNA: TGTGCCAGCGCCTCGACTAGCGGGGTAACAGATACGCAGTATTTT. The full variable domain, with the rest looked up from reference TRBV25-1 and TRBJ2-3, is EADIYQTPRYLVIGTGKKITLECSQTMGHDKMYWYQQDPGMELHLIHYSYGVNSTEKGDLSSESTVSRIRTEHFPLTLESARPSHTSQYLCASASTSGVTDTQYFGPGTRLTVL.

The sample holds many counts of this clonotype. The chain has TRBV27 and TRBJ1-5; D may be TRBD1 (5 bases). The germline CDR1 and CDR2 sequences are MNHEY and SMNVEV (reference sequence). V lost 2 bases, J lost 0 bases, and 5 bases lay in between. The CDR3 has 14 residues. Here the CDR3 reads CASSLGGSNQPQHF. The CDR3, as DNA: TGTGCCAGCAGTTTAGGGGGTAGCAATCAGCCCCAGCATTTT.